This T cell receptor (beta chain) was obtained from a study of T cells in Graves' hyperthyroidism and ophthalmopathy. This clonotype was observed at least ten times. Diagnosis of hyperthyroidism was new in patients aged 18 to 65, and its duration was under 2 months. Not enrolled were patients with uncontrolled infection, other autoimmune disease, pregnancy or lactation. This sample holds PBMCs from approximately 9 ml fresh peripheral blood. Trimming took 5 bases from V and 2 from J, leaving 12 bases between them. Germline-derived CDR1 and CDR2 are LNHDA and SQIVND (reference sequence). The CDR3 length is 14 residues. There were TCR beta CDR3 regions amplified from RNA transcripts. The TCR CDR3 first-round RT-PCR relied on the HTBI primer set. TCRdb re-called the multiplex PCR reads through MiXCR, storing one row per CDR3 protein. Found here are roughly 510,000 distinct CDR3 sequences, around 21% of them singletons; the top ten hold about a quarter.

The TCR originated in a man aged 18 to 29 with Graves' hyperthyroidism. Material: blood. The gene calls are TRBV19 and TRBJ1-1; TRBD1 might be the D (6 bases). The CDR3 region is CASSPSTGNTEAFF. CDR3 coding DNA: TGTGCCAGTAGTCCGTCGACAGGAAACACTGAAGCTTTCTTT. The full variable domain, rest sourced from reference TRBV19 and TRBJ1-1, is DGGITQSPKYLFRKEGQNVTLSCEQNLNHDAMYWYRQDPGQGLRLIYYSQIVNDFQKGDIAEGYSVSREKKESFPLTVTSAQKNPTAFYLCASSPSTGNTEAFFGQGTRLTVV.